The 16 T cell receptor beta chains reported below all come from one sample, sequenced in a study of blood T cell repertoires in COVID-19. Sequenced by immunoSEQ multiplex PCR; TCRdb stores in-frame clones only, minus some. The data hold 95,000 to 100,000 clones, with 70% to 80% observed a single time. Sequenced input: peripheral blood. The receptors were sampled from a woman older than 75 with active or convalescent COVID-19.

This chain connects TRBV5-8 to TRBJ2-7, with D possibly TRBD1 on 6 matching bases. Trimming cost V 0 bases and J 3 bases, with 13 bases left between them. Germline values: CDR1 SGHTS, CDR2 YDEGEE. The CDR3 length is 15 residues. As DNA, the CDR3 is TGTGCCAGCAGCTTGGGTCAGGGGATAAACTACGAGCAGTACTTC. Protein: CASSLGQGINYEQYF.

V is TRBV5-6 and J is TRBJ1-6; TRBD1 matches at 7 bases. Germline CDR1 and CDR2: SGHDT and YYEEEE. CDR3 length: 13 residues. V trimming: 2 bases; J trimming: 8 bases; junction bases outside the gene matches: 1. CDR3 in amino acids: CASSLQGYSPLHF. CDR3 nucleotide sequence: TGTGCCAGCAGCTTACAGGGGTATTCACCCCTCCACTTT.

J is TRBJ1-5 and V is TRBV19; 8 bases are a match to TRBD1. This CDR3 has 16 amino acids. V shed 6 bases, J shed 5 bases, and the junction held 12 bases outside the gene matches. Germline V gene sequence: CDR1 LNHDA, CDR2 SQIVND (reference sequence). DNA for the CDR3: TGTGCCAGTAGGCTTATTACCGGGACAGGATATCAGCCCCAGCATTTT. This gives the protein CASRLITGTGYQPQHF.

The rearrangement links TRBV3-1 (or the pseudogene TRBV3-2) to TRBJ1-1, with D unresolved. V was shortened by 3 bases and J by 8 bases, with 4 bases between the two germline ends. The V gene's germline CDR1 is LGHDT and CDR2 YNNKEL (reference sequence). The CDR3 is 10 residues long. CDR3 in DNA: TGTGCCAGCAGCCAGGCAGAAGCTTTCTTT. Translated: CASSQAEAFF.

The gene calls are TRBV6-5 and TRBJ1-4; D possibly corresponds to TRBD1 (5 bases). The V end was cut by 2 bases, the J end by 4 bases, with 11 bases between. This CDR3 is 15 amino acids long. In germline, CDR1 is MNHEY, CDR2 SVGAGI. CDR3 loop: CASSYTSGLNEKLFF. CDR3 DNA sequence: TGTGCCAGCAGTTACACGTCAGGGCTTAATGAAAAACTGTTTTTT.

V gene TRBV25-1 combines with J gene TRBJ2-1; 10 nucleotides line up with TRBD2. The CDR3 is 17 residues long. The junction had 7 bases not matched to a gene; V was cut back by 5 bases and J by 0 bases. Per germline, CDR1 MGHDK and CDR2 SYGVNS. The CDR3 reads CASSRSGGGRSYNEQFF. The CDR3 DNA follows: TGTGCCAGCAGTCGCAGCGGGGGGGGCCGCTCCTACAATGAGCAGTTCTTC.

Concerning this clone: The junction does not match germline at one end; this may be a read error. The CDR3 region has the DNA TGTGCCAGTAGGTACAGGGGAGGCAACTATGGTTACACCTTC. Amino acid sequence: CASRYRGGNYGYTF. The V call is TRBV19, the J call TRBJ1-2, with 7 bases aligning to TRBD1. From germline, CDR1 is LNHDA and CDR2 SQIVND (reference sequence). The CDR3 extends over 14 amino acids.

This clone was counted once. The chain employs TRBV7-8 and TRBJ1-6; a possible D gene is TRBD1 (5 bases). Germline-derived CDR1 and CDR2 are SGHVS and FQNEAQ. The germline V and J ends were trimmed by 7 bases and 0 bases, with 13 bases remaining between them. This CDR3 is 16 amino acids long. The CDR3 DNA reads as TGTGCCAGCACGAACAGGTTGAGCTCCTATAATTCACCCCTCCACTTT. Translating it yields CASTNRLSSYNSPLHF.

V gene TRBV19 combines with J gene TRBJ2-1; 7 bases align to TRBD2. The CDR3 has 16 amino acids. Trimming at V came to 4 bases and at J to 0 bases, leaving 6 bases not matched to a gene. Germline V lookup: CDR1 LNHDA, CDR2 SQIVND (reference sequence). This CDR3 is CASSRAGGSSYNEQFF. In DNA form, the CDR3 reads TGTGCCAGTAGTAGGGCGGGCGGGAGCTCCTACAATGAGCAGTTCTTC.

The count of this clone is one. The chain carries TRBV7-3 and TRBJ2-5; 8 bases match TRBD2. The CDR3 loop spans 15 amino acids. Germline CDR1 reads SGHTA; CDR2 reads FQGTGA. V trimming: 5 bases; J trimming: 2 bases; junction bases outside the gene matches: 7. CDR3 nucleotides: TGTGCCAGCAGCATTATAGCGGGGCCTCAAGAGACCCAGTACTTC. It specifies CASSIIAGPQETQYF. The full variable domain, completed using reference TRBV7-3 and TRBJ2-5, is GAGVSQTPSNKVTEKGKYVELRCDPISGHTALYWYRQSLGQGPEFLIYFQGTGAADDSGLPNDRFFAVRPEGSVSTLKIQRTERGDSAVYLCASSIIAGPQETQYFGPGTRLLVL.

The rearrangement joins TRBV5-1 to TRBJ2-1; 14 nucleotides line up with TRBD2. The CDR3 is 15 amino acids. V lost 4 bases to trimming and J lost 10 bases; unmatched junction nucleotides: 7. The germline CDR1 and CDR2 sequences are SGHRS and YFSETQ. The CDR3 region has the DNA TGCGCCAGCAGCCTGGGACTAGCGGGAGCACGGGAGCAGTTCTTC. It translates to CASSLGLAGAREQFF.

Notes on this clone: The germline gene is not matched at one end of the junction; a read error may be the cause. As DNA, the CDR3 is TGTGCCAGCAGCCTACTGGGACTAGCGGGGGCCGGGGAGCTGTTTTTT. It encodes CASSLLGLAGAGELFF. V usage is TRBV5-1 and J usage is TRBJ2-2, with 14 nucleotides matching TRBD2. This CDR3 is 16 amino acids long. From germline, CDR1 is SGHRS and CDR2 YFSETQ.

V gene TRBV15 combines with J gene TRBJ2-5; 11 nucleotides agree with TRBD1. Germline assignment: CDR1 LNHNV and CDR2 YYDKDF (reference sequence). The junction had 10 bases not matched to a gene; V was cut back by 5 bases and J by 5 bases. This CDR3 contains 16 residues. CDR3 protein: CATSERTGGFVETQYF. CDR3 nucleotide sequence: TGTGCCACCAGCGAACGGACAGGGGGCTTTGTGGAGACCCAGTACTTC.

The rearrangement uses TRBV7-8 and TRBJ2-7, with D unresolved. With 0 bases removed from V and 4 bases from J, the gap between germline ends came to 7 bases. The CDR3 spans 13 residues. Germline CDR1 is SGHVS and CDR2 is FQNEAQ. In nucleotides, the CDR3 is TGTGCCAGCAGCTTAGCGACGGGTTACGAGCAGTACTTC. Its protein product is CASSLATGYEQYF.

The CDR3 nucleotides read TGTGCCACCAGCCGGACAGGGGCGGGTGGAAACACCATATATTTT. Its protein product is CATSRTGAGGNTIYF. J is TRBJ1-3 and V is TRBV15; 9 bases match TRBD1. V gave up 5 bases and J gave up 3 bases; unmatched junction bases: 5. The CDR3 sequence is 15 residues long. Per germline, CDR1 LNHNV and CDR2 YYDKDF (reference sequence).

This chain links TRBV29-1 with TRBJ1-1; TRBD1 matches at 7 bases. With V trimmed by 7 bases and J by 6 bases, 14 bases remained unmatched. This CDR3 comprises 14 residues. Germline CDR1 is SQVTM and CDR2 is ANQGSEA. The CDR3 DNA reads TGCAGCGCCCGGAGTCAAACAGGGGCCGCTGAAGCTTTCTTT. This gives the protein CSARSQTGAAEAFF.